This T cell receptor beta chain was captured in a study of blood T cell repertoires in COVID-19. Trimming pared 0 bases from V and 2 bases from J, leaving 11 bases between. Germline V lookup: CDR1 SGHDT, CDR2 YYEEEE. CDR3 length equals 16 residues. This clone was found once. TCRdb's table, derived via immunoSEQ multiplex PCR, lists solely in-frame clones and lacks some. The sample holds about 200,000 clones, roughly 92% seen once. This clonotype was obtained from a man aged 25 to 45 with COVID-19, enrolled during active disease. The V call is TRBV5-6, the J call TRBJ2-2; D might be TRBD2 (7 bases). The sequencing input was peripheral blood. CDR3 protein: CASSLAGGANTGELFF. CDR3 bases: TGTGCCAGCAGCTTGGCGGGGGGCGCCAACACCGGGGAGCTGTTTTTT.